This T cell receptor (beta chain) was recorded in a study of a mutant IDH1 vaccine in newly diagnosed glioma. The overall study: In some groups vaccination began 4-6 weeks post-radiotherapy; others received it with temozolomide. Treated patients showed a male proportion of around 60%, a female proportion of 37.5%, and a mean age of 40.4 years. Patients' prior therapy spanned radiotherapy, temozolomide, or both; most underwent both.

The time point is: week 5, during vaccination. A 20-mer mutant IDH1 peptide at 300 ug was injected subcutaneously with topical imiquimod. Sequenced by immunoSEQ multiplex PCR; TCRdb stores in-frame clones only, minus some. This repertoire shows around 31,000 clones, roughly 54% found once; its top ten account for roughly 11%. Points on this clone: No antigen is known for it.

The V and J ends lost 2 bases and 8 bases respectively, with 9 bases between them. CDR1 LNHDA and CDR2 SQIVND come from the germline V gene (reference sequence). This CDR3 spans 12 amino acids. The TCR originated in a woman aged 18-35 years with glioma. This specimen consisted of PBMCs, obtained from a glioma patient whose treatment included an IDH1 peptide vaccine. The chain combines TRBV19 with TRBJ1-1, with D hard to call. The CDR3, as DNA: TGTGCCAGTAGTATATCCCCGAGGGAAGCTTTCTTT. The encoded protein is CASSISPREAFF.